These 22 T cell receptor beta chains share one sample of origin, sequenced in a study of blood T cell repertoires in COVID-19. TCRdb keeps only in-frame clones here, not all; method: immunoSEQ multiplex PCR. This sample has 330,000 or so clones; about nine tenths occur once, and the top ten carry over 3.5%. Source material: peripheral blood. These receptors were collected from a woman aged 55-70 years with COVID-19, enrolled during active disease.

CDR3 in DNA: TGTGCCAGCAGACGAGGCGGCAGCCGCTCCTACAATGAGCAGTTCTTC. Translation: CASRRGGSRSYNEQFF. This chain connects TRBV6-4 to TRBJ2-1; unclear D gene. Trimming removed 6 bases at V and 0 bases at J, with 15 bases between. This CDR3 spans 16 amino acids. Per germline, CDR1 MRHNA and CDR2 SNTAGT.

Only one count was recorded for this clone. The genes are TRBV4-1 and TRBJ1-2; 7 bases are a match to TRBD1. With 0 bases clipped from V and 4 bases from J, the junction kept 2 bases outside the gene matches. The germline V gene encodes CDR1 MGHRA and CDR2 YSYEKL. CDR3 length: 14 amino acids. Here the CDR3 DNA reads TGCGCCAGCAGCCAAGACGGGGACAGCTATGGCTACACCTTC. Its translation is CASSQDGDSYGYTF.

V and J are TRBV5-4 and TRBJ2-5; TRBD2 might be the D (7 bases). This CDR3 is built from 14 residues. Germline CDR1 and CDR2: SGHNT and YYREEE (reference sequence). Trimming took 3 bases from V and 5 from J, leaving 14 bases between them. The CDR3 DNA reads TGTGCCAGCAGCTGGGGGGGGGCCCGGGAGACCCAGTACTTC. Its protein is CASSWGGARETQYF.

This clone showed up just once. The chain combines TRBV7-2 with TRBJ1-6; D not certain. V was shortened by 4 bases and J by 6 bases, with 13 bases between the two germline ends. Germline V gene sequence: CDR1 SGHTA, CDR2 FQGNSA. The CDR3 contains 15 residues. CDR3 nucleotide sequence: TGTGCCAGCAGCTACTATTTTGGTCCTAATTCACCCCTCCACTTT. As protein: CASSYYFGPNSPLHF.

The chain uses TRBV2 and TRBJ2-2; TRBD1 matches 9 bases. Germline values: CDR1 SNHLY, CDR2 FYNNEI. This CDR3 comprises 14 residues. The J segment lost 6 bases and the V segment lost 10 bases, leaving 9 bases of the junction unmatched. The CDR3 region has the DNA TGTGCCACCTCTCGGACAGGGGCTCCCGGGGAGCTGTTTTTT. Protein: CATSRTGAPGELFF.

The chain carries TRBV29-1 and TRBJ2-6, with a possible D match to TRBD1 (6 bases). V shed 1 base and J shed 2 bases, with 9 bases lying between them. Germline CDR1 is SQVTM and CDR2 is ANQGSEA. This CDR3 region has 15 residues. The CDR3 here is CSVEGRGAGANVLTF. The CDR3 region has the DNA TGCAGCGTTGAAGGCAGGGGTGCTGGGGCCAACGTCCTGACTTTC.

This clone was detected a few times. The CDR3 bases are TGTGCCAGCAGCGTAGGCAGCTCTGGAAACACCATATATTTT. It translates to CASSVGSSGNTIYF. V usage is TRBV9 and J usage is TRBJ1-3; D is ambiguous. V gave up 0 bases and J gave up 0 bases, with 4 bases separating them. The germline V gene encodes CDR1 SGDLS and CDR2 YYNGEE. This CDR3 is 14 amino acids long.

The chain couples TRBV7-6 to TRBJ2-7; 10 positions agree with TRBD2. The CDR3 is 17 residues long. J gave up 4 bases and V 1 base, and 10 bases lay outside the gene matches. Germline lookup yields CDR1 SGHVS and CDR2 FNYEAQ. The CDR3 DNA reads TGTGCCAGCAGCTTAGTGGGTCCTAGCGGGGGTGATTACGAGCAGTACTTC. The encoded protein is CASSLVGPSGGDYEQYF.

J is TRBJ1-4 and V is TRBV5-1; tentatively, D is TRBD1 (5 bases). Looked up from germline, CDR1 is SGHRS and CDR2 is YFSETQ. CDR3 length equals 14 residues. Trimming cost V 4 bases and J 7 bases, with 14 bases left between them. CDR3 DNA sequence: TGCGCCAGCAGCCCCGGGGGAGGTGGTGAAAAACTGTTTTTT. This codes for CASSPGGGGEKLFF. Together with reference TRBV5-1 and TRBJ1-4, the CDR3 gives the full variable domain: KAGVTQTPRYLIKTRGQQVTLSCSPISGHRSVSWYQQTPGQGLQFLFEYFSETQRNKGNFPGRFSGRQFSNSRSEMNVSTLELGDSALYLCASSPGGGGEKLFFGSGTQLSVL.

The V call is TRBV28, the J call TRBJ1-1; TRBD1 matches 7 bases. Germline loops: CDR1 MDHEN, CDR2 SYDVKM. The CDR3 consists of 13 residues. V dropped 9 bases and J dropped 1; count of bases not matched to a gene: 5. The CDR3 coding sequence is TGTGCCAGTGGGGACAGTACGAACACTGAAGCTTTCTTT. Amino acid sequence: CASGDSTNTEAFF. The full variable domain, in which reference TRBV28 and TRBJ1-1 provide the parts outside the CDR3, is DVKVTQSSRYLVKRTGEKVFLECVQDMDHENMFWYRQDPGLGLRLIYFSYDVKMKEKGDIPEGYSVSREKKERFSLILESASTNQTSMYLCASGDSTNTEAFFGQGTRLTVV.

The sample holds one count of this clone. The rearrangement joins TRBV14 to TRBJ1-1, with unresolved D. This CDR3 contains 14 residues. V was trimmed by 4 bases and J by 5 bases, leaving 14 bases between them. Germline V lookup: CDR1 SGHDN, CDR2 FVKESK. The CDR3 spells CASSRSIVLTEAFF. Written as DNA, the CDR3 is TGTGCCAGCAGCCGAAGCATTGTCCTGACTGAAGCTTTCTTT. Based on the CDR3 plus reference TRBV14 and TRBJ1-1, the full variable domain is EAGVTQFPSHSVIEKGQTVTLRCDPISGHDNLYWYRRVMGKEIKFLLHFVKESKQDESGMPNNRFLAERTGGTYSTLKVQPAELEDSGVYFCASSRSIVLTEAFFGQGTRLTVV.

For the CDR3, the DNA is TGTGCCAGTAGACGAGCGGGTCAAGAGACCCAGTACTTC. It specifies CASRRAGQETQYF. The chain uses TRBV19 and TRBJ2-5; weak D call: TRBD2 (6 bases). The CDR3 length is 13 residues. Between the trimmed V and J ends, which lost 6 bases and 2 bases, there was a span of 10 bases. CDR1 is LNHDA and CDR2 is SQIVND in the germline V gene (reference sequence).

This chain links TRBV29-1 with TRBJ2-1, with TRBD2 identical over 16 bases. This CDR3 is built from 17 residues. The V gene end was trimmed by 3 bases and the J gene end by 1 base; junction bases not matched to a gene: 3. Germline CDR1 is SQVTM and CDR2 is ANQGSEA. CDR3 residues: CSVEGTSGGVSYNEQFF. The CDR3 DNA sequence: TGCAGCGTTGAGGGGACTAGCGGGGGGGTGTCCTACAATGAGCAGTTCTTC.

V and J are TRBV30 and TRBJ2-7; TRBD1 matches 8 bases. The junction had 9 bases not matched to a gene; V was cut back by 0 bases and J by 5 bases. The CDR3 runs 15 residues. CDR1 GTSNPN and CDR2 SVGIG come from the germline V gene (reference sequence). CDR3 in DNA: TGTGCCTGGAGTGTTGGGAGGACAGGGCGGAACGAGCAGTACTTC. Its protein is CAWSVGRTGRNEQYF.

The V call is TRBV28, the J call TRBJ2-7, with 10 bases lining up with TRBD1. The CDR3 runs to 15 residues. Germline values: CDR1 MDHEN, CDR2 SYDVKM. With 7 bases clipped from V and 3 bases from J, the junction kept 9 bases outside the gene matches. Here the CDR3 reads CASNYWGQGSYEQYF. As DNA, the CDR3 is TGTGCCAGCAATTACTGGGGACAGGGGAGCTACGAGCAGTACTTC.

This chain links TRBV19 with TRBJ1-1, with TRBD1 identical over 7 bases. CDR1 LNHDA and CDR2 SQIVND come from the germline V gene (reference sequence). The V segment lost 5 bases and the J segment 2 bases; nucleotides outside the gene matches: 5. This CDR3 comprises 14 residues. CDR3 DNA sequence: TGTGCCAGTAGTCTACAGGGGCTTAACACTGAAGCTTTCTTT. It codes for CASSLQGLNTEAFF.

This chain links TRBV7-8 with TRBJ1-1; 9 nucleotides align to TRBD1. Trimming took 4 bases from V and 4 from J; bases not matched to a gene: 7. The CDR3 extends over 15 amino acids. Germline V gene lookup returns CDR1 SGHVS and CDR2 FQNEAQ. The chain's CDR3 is CASSWGQGRSTEAFF. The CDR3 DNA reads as TGTGCCAGCAGCTGGGGACAGGGTAGGAGCACTGAAGCTTTCTTT. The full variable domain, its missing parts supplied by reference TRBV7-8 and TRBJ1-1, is GAGVSQSPRYKVAKRGQDVALRCDPISGHVSLFWYQQALGQGPEFLTYFQNEAQLDKSGLPSDRFFAERPEGSVSTLKIQRTQQEDSAVYLCASSWGQGRSTEAFFGQGTRLTVV.

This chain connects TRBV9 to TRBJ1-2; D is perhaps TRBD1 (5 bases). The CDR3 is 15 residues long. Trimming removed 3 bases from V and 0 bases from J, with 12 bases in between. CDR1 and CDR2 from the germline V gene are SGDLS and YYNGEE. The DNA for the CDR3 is TGTGCCAGCAGCGGACTAGACAGAGCTAACTATGGCTACACCTTC. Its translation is CASSGLDRANYGYTF.

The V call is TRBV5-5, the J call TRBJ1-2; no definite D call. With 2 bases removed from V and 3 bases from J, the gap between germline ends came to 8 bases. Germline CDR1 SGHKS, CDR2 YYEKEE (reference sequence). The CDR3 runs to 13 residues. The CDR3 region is CASSFLGDYGYTF. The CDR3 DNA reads TGTGCCAGCAGCTTCCTCGGGGACTATGGCTACACCTTC.

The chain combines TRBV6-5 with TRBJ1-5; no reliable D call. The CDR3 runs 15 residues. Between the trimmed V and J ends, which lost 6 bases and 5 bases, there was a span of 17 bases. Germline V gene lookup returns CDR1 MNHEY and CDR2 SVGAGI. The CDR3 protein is CASSPGRAKDQPQHF. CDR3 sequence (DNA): TGTGCCAGCAGCCCCGGGAGGGCAAAGGATCAGCCCCAGCATTTT.

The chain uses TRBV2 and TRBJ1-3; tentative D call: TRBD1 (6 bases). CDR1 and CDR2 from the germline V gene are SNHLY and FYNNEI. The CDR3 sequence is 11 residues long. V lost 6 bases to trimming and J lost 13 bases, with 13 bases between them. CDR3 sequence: CASRTTGSIYF. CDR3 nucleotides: TGTGCCAGCAGGACTACAGGGTCTATATATTTT.

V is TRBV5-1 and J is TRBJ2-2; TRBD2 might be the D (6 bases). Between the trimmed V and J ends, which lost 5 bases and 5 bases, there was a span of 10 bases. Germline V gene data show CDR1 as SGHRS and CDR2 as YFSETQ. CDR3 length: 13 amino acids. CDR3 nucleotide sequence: TGCGCCAGCAGGGAGGGTTTGACCGGGGAGCTGTTTTTT. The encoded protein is CASREGLTGELFF.